This TCR beta chain was recorded in a study of cytomegalovirus exposure and HLA in healthy donors. Study-wide points: The classifier was said to identify cytomegalovirus status with high specificity and sensitivity.

Concerning this clone: No antigen is known for it.

Assay: immunoSEQ multiplex PCR; the TCRdb copy retains only in-frame clones and omits some. The data contain around 230,000 clones, more than 75% of them seen just once; the ten biggest clones take up roughly 1.2%. Trimming removed 5 bases from V and 5 bases from J, with 13 bases in between. CDR1 and CDR2 from the germline V gene are SGHDT and YYEEEE. There are 13 residues in the CDR3. Sequencing was done on a sample of PBMCs. The receptor's source is a woman between 25 and 40 years old in good health and CMV-seropositive. V and J are TRBV5-6 and TRBJ1-1; D perhaps matches TRBD1 (5 bases). The CDR3 loop reads CASSSYRKTEAFF. CDR3 nucleotides: TGTGCCAGCAGTTCTTACAGGAAGACTGAAGCTTTCTTT. Together with reference TRBV5-6 and TRBJ1-1, the CDR3 gives the full variable domain: DAGVTQSPTHLIKTRGQQVTLRCSPKSGHDTVSWYQQALGQGPQFIFQYYEEEERQRGNFPDRFSGHQFPNYSSELNVNALLLGDSALYLCASSSYRKTEAFFGQGTRLTVV.